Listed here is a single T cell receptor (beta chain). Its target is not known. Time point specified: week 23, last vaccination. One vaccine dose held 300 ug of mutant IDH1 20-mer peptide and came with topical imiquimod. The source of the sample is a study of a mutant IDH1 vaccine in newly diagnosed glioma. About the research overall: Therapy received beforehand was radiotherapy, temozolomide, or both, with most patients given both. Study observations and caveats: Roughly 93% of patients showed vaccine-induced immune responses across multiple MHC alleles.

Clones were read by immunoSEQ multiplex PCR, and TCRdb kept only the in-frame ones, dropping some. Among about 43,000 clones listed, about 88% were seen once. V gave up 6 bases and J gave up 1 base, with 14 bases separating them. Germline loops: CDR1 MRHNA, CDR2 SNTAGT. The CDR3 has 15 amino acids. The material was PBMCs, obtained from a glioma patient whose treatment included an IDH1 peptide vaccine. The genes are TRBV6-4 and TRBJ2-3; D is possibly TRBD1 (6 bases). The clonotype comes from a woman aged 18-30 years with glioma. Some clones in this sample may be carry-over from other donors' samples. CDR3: CASSPSKGGTDTQYF. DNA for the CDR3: TGTGCCAGCAGCCCAAGCAAGGGGGGCACAGATACGCAGTATTTT.